This T cell receptor beta chain appears in the sequencing data of a study of blood T cell repertoires in COVID-19. On the study more broadly: The United States, Italy and Spain were the sources of the acute and convalescent COVID-19 samples.

As processed by the authors: Nucleated cell number was recorded as an estimate derived from reference gene primer amplification. Measured with immunoSEQ multiplex PCR; TCRdb has only the in-frame clones, and not every one. V and J calls and clone size are copied from that table; D and trimming were computed from the DNA. The table includes approximately 300,000 clones, roughly 82% detected once. The clonotype originates from a woman in her forties or fifties with acute or convalescent COVID-19. The source material was peripheral blood.

CDR3 coding DNA: TGCAGCGTTGGGACAAGAAGGGATCAGCCCCAGCATTTT. Protein: CSVGTRRDQPQHF. This chain joins TRBV29-1 and TRBJ1-5; a weak D match, TRBD1 (5 bases). CDR1 SQVTM and CDR2 ANQGSEA come from the germline V gene. This CDR3 is 13 amino acids long. V lost 4 bases to trimming and J lost 5 bases, with 12 bases between them. The full variable domain, in which reference TRBV29-1 and TRBJ1-5 provide the parts outside the CDR3, is SAVISQKPSRDICQRGTSLTIQCQVDSQVTMMFWYRQQPGQSLTLIATANQGSEATYESGFVIDKFPISRPNLTFSTLTVSNMSPEDSSIYLCSVGTRRDQPQHFGDGTRLSIL.